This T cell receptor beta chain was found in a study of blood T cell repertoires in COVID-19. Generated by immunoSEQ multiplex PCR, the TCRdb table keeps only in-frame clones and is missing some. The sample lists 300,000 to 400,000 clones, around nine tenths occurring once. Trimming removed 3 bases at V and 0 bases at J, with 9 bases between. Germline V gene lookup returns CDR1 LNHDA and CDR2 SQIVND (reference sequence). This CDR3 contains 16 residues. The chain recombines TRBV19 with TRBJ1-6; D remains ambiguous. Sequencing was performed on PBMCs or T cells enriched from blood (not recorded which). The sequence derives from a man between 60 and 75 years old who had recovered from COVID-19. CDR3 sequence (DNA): TGTGCCAGTAGTATCGGGGTAAACTCCTATAATTCACCCCTCCACTTT. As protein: CASSIGVNSYNSPLHF.